This TCR beta chain stems from a study of blood T cell repertoires in COVID-19. Donors were grouped by their self-reported clinical history. This CDR3 has 13 amino acids. Germline-derived CDR1 and CDR2 are KGHDR and SFDVKD. V lost 10 bases, J lost 0 bases, and 6 bases lay in between. Source study methods: Amplification of reference gene primers was used by the study to estimate nucleated cell counts. Clones were sequenced by immunoSEQ multiplex PCR, and TCRdb holds only the in-frame ones, with some missing. Clonal size and the V and J genes are those of that table, whereas D and trimming came from the DNA. There are around 250,000 clones in the sample; around 89% occur only once, and roughly 4.3% lies in the top ten.

The receptor comes from a woman younger than 45 with acute COVID-19. Sequenced material: PBMCs or T cells enriched from blood (not recorded which). V usage is TRBV24-1 and J usage is TRBJ2-6, with unresolved D. The CDR3 DNA reads as TGTGCCACAAGTTACTCTGGGGCCAACGTCCTGACTTTC. Protein sequence: CATSYSGANVLTF.